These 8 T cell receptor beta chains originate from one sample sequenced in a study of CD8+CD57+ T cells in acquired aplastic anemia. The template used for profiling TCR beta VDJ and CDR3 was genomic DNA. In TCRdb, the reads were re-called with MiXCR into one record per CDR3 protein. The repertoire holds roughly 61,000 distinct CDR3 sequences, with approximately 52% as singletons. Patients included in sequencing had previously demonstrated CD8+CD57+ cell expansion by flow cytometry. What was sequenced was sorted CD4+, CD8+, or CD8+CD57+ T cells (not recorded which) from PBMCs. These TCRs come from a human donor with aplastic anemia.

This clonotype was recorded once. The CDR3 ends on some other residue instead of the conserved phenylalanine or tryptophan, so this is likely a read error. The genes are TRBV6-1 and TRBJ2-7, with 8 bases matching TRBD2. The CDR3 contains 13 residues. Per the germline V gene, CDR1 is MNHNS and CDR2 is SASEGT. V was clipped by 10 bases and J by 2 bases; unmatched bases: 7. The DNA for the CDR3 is TGTGCCATCGCCCGGGAGGGACCCTACGAGCAGTACGCC. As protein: CAIAREGPYEQYA.

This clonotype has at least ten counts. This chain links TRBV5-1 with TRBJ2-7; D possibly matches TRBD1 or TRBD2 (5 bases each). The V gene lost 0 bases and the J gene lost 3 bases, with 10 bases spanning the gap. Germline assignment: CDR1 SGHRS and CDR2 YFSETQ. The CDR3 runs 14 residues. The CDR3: CASSLGDGGYEQYF. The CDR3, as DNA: TGCGCCAGCAGCTTGGGGGACGGAGGCTACGAGCAGTACTTC.

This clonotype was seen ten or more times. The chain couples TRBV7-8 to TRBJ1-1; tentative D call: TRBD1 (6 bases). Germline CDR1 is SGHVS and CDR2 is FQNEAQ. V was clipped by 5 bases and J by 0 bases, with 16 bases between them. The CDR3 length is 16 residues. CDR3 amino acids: CASSTTGPLMNTEAFF. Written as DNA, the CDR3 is TGTGCCAGCAGCACCACAGGGCCCTTAATGAACACTGAAGCTTTCTTT.

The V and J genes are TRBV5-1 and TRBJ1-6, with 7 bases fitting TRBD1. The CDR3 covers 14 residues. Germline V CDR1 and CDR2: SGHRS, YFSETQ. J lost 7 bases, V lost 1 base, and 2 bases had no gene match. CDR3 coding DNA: TGCGCCAGCAGCTTGCAACAGGGGAATTCACCCCTCCACTTT. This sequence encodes CASSLQQGNSPLHF.

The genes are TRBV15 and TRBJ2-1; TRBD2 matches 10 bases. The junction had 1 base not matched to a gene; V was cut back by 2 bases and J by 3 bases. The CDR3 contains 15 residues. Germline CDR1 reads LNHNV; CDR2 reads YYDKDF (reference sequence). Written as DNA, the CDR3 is TGTGCCACCAGCAGACTAGCGGGGGACTACAATGAGCAGTTCTTC. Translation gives CATSRLAGDYNEQFF.

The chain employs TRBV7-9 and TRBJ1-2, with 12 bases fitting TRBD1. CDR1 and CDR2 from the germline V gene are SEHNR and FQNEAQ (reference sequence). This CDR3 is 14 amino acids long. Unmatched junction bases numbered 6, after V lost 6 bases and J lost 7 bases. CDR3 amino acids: CASSPGTGGRGYTF. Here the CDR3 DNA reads TGTGCCAGCAGTCCCGGGACAGGGGGCCGTGGCTACACCTTC.

This CDR3 reads CASNFLTISGANVLTF. The CDR3 DNA sequence: TGTGCCAGCAATTTTTTAACCATATCTGGGGCCAACGTCCTGACTTTC. V and J are TRBV5-4 and TRBJ2-6; D ambiguous. Trimming took off 6 bases at V and 1 base at J, with 14 bases between the two ends. The germline CDR1 and CDR2 sequences are SGHNT and YYREEE (reference sequence). The CDR3 is 16 amino acids.

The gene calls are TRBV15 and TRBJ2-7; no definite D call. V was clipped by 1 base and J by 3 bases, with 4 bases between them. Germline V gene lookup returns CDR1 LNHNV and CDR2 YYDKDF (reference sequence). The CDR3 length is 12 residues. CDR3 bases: TGTGCCACCAGCAGAGCGGGCTACGAGCAGTACTTC. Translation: CATSRAGYEQYF.